Shown below are 24 T cell receptor beta chains from a single sample sequenced in a study of CD8 T cells in ankylosing spondylitis. TCRdb passed the 5' RACE reads through MiXCR, listing each CDR3 protein once. This table has roughly 230,000 distinct CDR3 sequences, 7% to 10% appearing once. The specimen was blood, either unsorted or a sorted T cell fraction (not recorded which). These receptors originate from a female donor with ankylosing spondylitis or in good health (not recorded which).

This clonotype was recorded many times. This chain links TRBV18 with TRBJ2-3; 8 positions agree with TRBD2. CDR3 length equals 16 residues. Germline V gene data show CDR1 as KGHSH and CDR2 as LQKENI. With V trimmed by 0 bases and J by 1 base, 3 bases remained unmatched. As DNA, the CDR3 is TGTGCCAGCTCACCACCGGTACTAGCGGGCACAGATACGCAGTATTTT. Residues: CASSPPVLAGTDTQYF. The full variable domain, completed using reference TRBV18 and TRBJ2-3, is NAGVMQNPRHLVRRRGQEARLRCSPMKGHSHVYWYRQLPEEGLKFMVYLQKENIIDESGMPKERFSAEFPKEGPSILRIQQVVRGDSAAYFCASSPPVLAGTDTQYFGPGTRLTVL.

This clonotype was seen ten or more times. This chain joins TRBV7-9 and TRBJ2-1; TRBD2 matches at 9 bases. With 5 bases clipped from V and 6 bases from J, the junction kept 8 bases outside the gene matches. Germline CDR1 and CDR2: SEHNR and FQNEAQ (reference sequence). CDR3 size: 15 residues. The CDR3 DNA follows: TGTGCCAGCAGCCCGATAGCGGGAGACATCAATGAGCAGTTCTTC. Its translation is CASSPIAGDINEQFF.

Ten or more counts support this clonotype. The chain is built from TRBV5-6 and TRBJ2-3; 9 bases align to TRBD2. V gave up 5 bases and J gave up 0 bases; unmatched junction bases: 7. The germline CDR1 and CDR2 sequences are SGHDT and YYEEEE. The CDR3 has 16 residues. CDR3 protein: CASRSLGLASTDTQYF. The CDR3 bases are TGTGCCAGCAGGTCCTTGGGACTAGCTAGCACAGATACGCAGTATTTT.

This clonotype came up many times. The chain recombines TRBV28 with TRBJ1-2, with a tentative D call TRBD1 (5 bases). The CDR3 totals 12 residues. The germline V gene encodes CDR1 MDHEN and CDR2 SYDVKM. V dropped 6 bases and J dropped 8 bases, with 13 bases sitting between them. CDR3 in amino acids: CASRRQGGGYTF. CDR3 nucleotides: TGTGCCAGCAGGCGGCAGGGCGGCGGCTACACCTTC.

This clonotype was seen a few times. CDR3 bases: TGTGCCAGCAGCTCTACTCGACAGGAAGAAAGGGTGTTTTTT. As protein: CASSSTRQEERVFF. The chain uses TRBV7-9 and TRBJ1-4; maybe TRBD1 (6 bases). The V and J ends lost 4 bases and 15 bases respectively, with 21 bases between them. The germline CDR1 and CDR2 sequences are SEHNR and FQNEAQ (reference sequence). The CDR3 covers 14 residues.

This clonotype occurred many times. The chain combines TRBV20-1 with TRBJ1-5; TRBD1 agrees at 8 bases. CDR1 is DFQATT, CDR2 SNEGSKA, per germline (reference sequence). The V segment lost 3 bases and the J segment 5 bases; nucleotides outside the gene matches: 15. The length of the CDR3 is 17 residues. DNA of the CDR3: TGCAGTGCTAGGCGGAGGACAGGGATCGGAGGGGATCAGCCCCAGCATTTT. Translating gives CSARRRTGIGGDQPQHF.

This clonotype was seen repeatedly, ten times or more. The genes are TRBV20-1 and TRBJ2-3, with D perhaps being TRBD1 or TRBD2 (6 bases each). Germline CDR1 DFQATT, CDR2 SNEGSKA (reference sequence). V lost 0 bases and J lost 5, with 15 bases in between. This CDR3 has 15 amino acids. This CDR3 is CSARDGGGGVDTQYF. DNA of the CDR3: TGCAGTGCTAGAGATGGAGGGGGAGGAGTAGATACGCAGTATTTT.

This clonotype was detected many times. The chain uses TRBV6-1 and TRBJ2-2; 7 positions match TRBD2. Germline CDR1 reads MNHNS; CDR2 reads SASEGT. The CDR3 spans 15 residues. V was pared by 5 bases and J by 4 bases, with 7 bases of the junction left unmatched. CDR3 sequence reads: CASSPRGRGTGELFF. For the CDR3, the DNA is TGTGCCAGCAGTCCTAGAGGGAGGGGCACCGGGGAGCTGTTTTTT.

V usage is TRBV6-4 and J usage is TRBJ2-4; D unresolved. Germline V gives CDR1 MRHNA, CDR2 SNTAGT. Trimming stripped 6 bases from V and 7 bases from J, with 13 bases between. This CDR3 comprises 13 residues. The CDR3, as DNA: TGTGCCAGCAGCCCAGGTCCGGGTAACATTCAGTACTTC. It encodes CASSPGPGNIQYF.

The rearrangement uses TRBV7-9 and TRBJ2-5; TRBD1 agrees at 8 bases. The CDR3 has 16 amino acids. Trimming at V came to 1 base and at J to 4 bases, leaving 8 bases not matched to a gene. In germline, CDR1 is SEHNR, CDR2 FQNEAQ (reference sequence). The CDR3 spells CASSLGYGQGGETQYF. Here the CDR3 DNA reads TGTGCCAGCAGCTTAGGGTACGGACAGGGAGGAGAGACCCAGTACTTC.

For this clonotype: An end of the junction does not agree with germline; a read error may underlie this. V and J are TRBV7-9 and TRBJ2-2; 12 bases line up with TRBD2. From germline, CDR1 is SEHNR and CDR2 FQNEAQ (reference sequence). This CDR3 is 16 amino acids long. CDR3 sequence: CASSTRTSGNPGELFF. In nucleotides, the CDR3 is TGTGCCAGCAGCACCCGGACTAGCGGGAACCCCGGGGAGCTGTTTTTT.

The sample holds many counts of this clonotype. J is TRBJ1-1 and V is TRBV20-1; D is perhaps TRBD1 (5 bases). Germline CDR1 DFQATT, CDR2 SNEGSKA (reference sequence). The germline V and J ends were trimmed by 1 base and 2 bases, with 14 bases remaining between them. CDR3 length: 15 amino acids. The CDR3 region has the DNA TGCAGTGCTAGAGGGCTTAGGGGTAGAAACACTGAAGCTTTCTTT. This translates into CSARGLRGRNTEAFF.

This clonotype has a count of ten or more. The chain is built from TRBV27 and TRBJ2-1; D may match TRBD1 or TRBD2 (5 bases each). The CDR3 is 15 residues long. Germline V gene sequence: CDR1 MNHEY, CDR2 SMNVEV (reference sequence). V gave up 4 bases and J gave up 2 bases, with 12 bases separating them. CDR3 sequence: CASSSVGTPYNEQFF. Here the CDR3 DNA reads TGTGCCAGCAGTTCTGTCGGGACCCCCTACAATGAGCAGTTCTTC.

This chain connects TRBV7-9 to TRBJ2-4; 9 bases are shared with TRBD1. This CDR3 has 14 residues. In germline, CDR1 is SEHNR, CDR2 FQNEAQ (reference sequence). The ends lost 5 bases at V and 6 bases at J; junction bases unmatched: 5. The CDR3: CASSPRTGVNIQYF. DNA of the CDR3: TGTGCCAGCAGCCCCCGGACAGGGGTAAACATTCAGTACTTC.

This clonotype has a count of ten or more. The chain recombines TRBV27 with TRBJ2-1, with 10 bases that match TRBD2. V shed 8 bases and J 7 bases; nucleotides not matched to a gene: 11. CDR3 length: 15 residues. Germline CDR1 and CDR2: MNHEY and SMNVEV (reference sequence). CDR3 sequence (DNA): TGTGCCAGCCGCGAAGCGGGAGGGCCAACGAATGAGCAGTTCTTC. It yields the protein CASREAGGPTNEQFF.

This clonotype has at least ten counts. The chain couples TRBV15 to TRBJ2-1; D may be TRBD2 (5 bases). Germline V gives CDR1 LNHNV, CDR2 YYDKDF (reference sequence). The CDR3 sequence is 12 residues long. V was shortened by 5 bases and J by 8 bases, with 10 bases between the two germline ends. The CDR3 loop reads CATSPGMDEQFF. As DNA, the CDR3 is TGTGCCACCAGCCCGGGAATGGATGAGCAGTTCTTC.

This clonotype was counted ten times or more. V and J are TRBV12-3 or TRBV12-4 and TRBJ2-3, with D unclear. The length of the CDR3 is 13 residues. V was shortened by 3 bases and J by 2 bases, with 6 bases between the two germline ends. The CDR3, as DNA: TGTGCCAGCAGTTTGAGTACCACAGATACGCAGTATTTT. Translated: CASSLSTTDTQYF.

There are many counts of this clonotype. V gene TRBV6-5 combines with J gene TRBJ2-2; tentative D call: TRBD1 (5 bases). Trimming cost V 6 bases and J 7 bases, with 6 bases left between them. Germline lookup yields CDR1 MNHEY and CDR2 SVGAGI. CDR3 length: 11 residues. The DNA of the CDR3 is TGTGCCAGCAGCAGGGACGGGGAGCTGTTTTTT. Residues: CASSRDGELFF.

The chain is built from TRBV6-4 and TRBJ2-5; 9 positions agree with TRBD2. The V segment lost 8 bases and the J segment 3 bases; nucleotides outside the gene matches: 10. Germline-derived CDR1 and CDR2 are MRHNA and SNTAGT. The CDR3 length is 15 residues. CDR3: CASRLRLAVKETQYF. The CDR3 DNA sequence: TGTGCCAGCCGCCTAAGACTAGCGGTTAAAGAGACCCAGTACTTC.

Many counts were recorded for this clonotype. The rearrangement joins TRBV6-2 or TRBV6-3 to TRBJ2-7; D ambiguous. V gave up 6 bases and J gave up 2 bases, with 20 bases separating them. CDR1 is MNHEY and CDR2 is SVGEGT in the germline V gene. The CDR3 runs to 16 residues. CDR3 region: CASSRRALVLAYEQYF. CDR3 nucleotide sequence: TGTGCCAGCAGCCGCCGGGCTCTAGTTCTAGCCTACGAGCAGTACTTC.

The chain uses TRBV30 and TRBJ2-7; TRBD2 matches at 9 bases. CDR3 length: 14 amino acids. From germline, CDR1 is GTSNPN and CDR2 SVGIG (reference sequence). V shed 0 bases, J shed 5 bases, and the junction held 5 bases outside the gene matches. The CDR3: CAWSVVAGVHEQYF. CDR3 nucleotide sequence: TGTGCCTGGAGTGTAGTAGCGGGAGTTCACGAGCAGTACTTC.

This clonotype came up many times. Here the CDR3 reads CASSVNPGSGFQPGHRNTGELFF. In nucleotides, the CDR3 is TGTGCCAGCAGCGTAAATCCAGGCAGTGGGTTCCAACCGGGACACCGAAACACCGGGGAGCTGTTTTTT. The chain carries TRBV9 and TRBJ2-2; tentatively, D is TRBD1 (6 bases). Trimming cost V 1 base and J 2 bases, with 33 bases left between them. The CDR3 consists of 23 residues. The V gene's germline CDR1 is SGDLS and CDR2 YYNGEE.

Points on this clonotype: The junction differs from germline at one of its ends, possibly a read error. This chain joins TRBV4-3 and TRBJ2-1, with D possibly being TRBD2 (6 bases). Germline CDR1 and CDR2: LGHNA and YSLEER. This CDR3 has 16 residues. This chain's CDR3 is CASSQSPGLVYSEQFF. CDR3 nucleotide sequence: TGCGCCAGCAGCCAATCGCCGGGACTCGTATACAGTGAGCAGTTCTTC.

This clonotype was picked up many times. This chain uses TRBV10-3 with TRBJ2-1; the D gene is possibly TRBD2 (5 bases). V dropped 2 bases and J dropped 4 bases, with 15 bases sitting between them. The CDR3 sequence is 16 residues long. Germline-derived CDR1 and CDR2 are ENHRY and SYGVKD. DNA for the CDR3: TGTGCCATCAGTGAGGTCAACATAGCGCCTTACAATGAGCAGTTCTTC. Its protein product is CAISEVNIAPYNEQFF.